What follows are 28 T cell receptor beta chains derived from one specimen sequenced in a study of Graves' ophthalmopathy and Graves' hyperthyroidism. Amplification targeted the TCR beta CDR3 regions, with RNA transcripts as the source material. First-round RT-PCR relied on HTBI primers, and a second-round multiplex PCR came next. TCRdb reprocessed the multiplex PCR reads via MiXCR and lists one record per CDR3 protein. The sample records roughly 400,000 distinct CDR3 sequences, 18% being singletons. Sequencing input: peripheral blood. The receptors originated from a woman aged 18-29 years with Graves' ophthalmopathy.

The CDR3 here is CASSPPYSATVGEQYF. Written as DNA, the CDR3 is TGTGCCAGCTCACCACCTTATTCTGCGACGGTGGGGGAGCAGTACTTC. V is TRBV18 and J is TRBJ2-7, with D uncertain. Trimming left V 0 bases short and J 7 bases short, with 19 bases between. Germline CDR1 is KGHSH and CDR2 is LQKENI. This CDR3 comprises 16 residues.

This clonotype showed up many times. The V gene is TRBV27, the J gene TRBJ2-4; a weak D match, TRBD1 (5 bases). Trimming stripped 6 bases from V and 2 bases from J, with 8 bases between. Germline CDR1 and CDR2: MNHEY and SMNVEV (reference sequence). This CDR3 is built from 13 residues. The CDR3 loop is CASRGLSKNIQYF. The CDR3 DNA reads as TGTGCCAGCAGGGGGCTATCCAAAAACATTCAGTACTTC.

This clonotype came up many times. The rearrangement links TRBV7-2 to TRBJ2-5; D might be TRBD1 or TRBD2, each matching 5 bases. The CDR3 is 14 amino acids. V dropped 1 base and J dropped 5 bases, with 11 bases sitting between them. From germline, CDR1 is SGHTA and CDR2 FQGNSA. The CDR3 nucleotides read TGTGCCAGCAGCTTAGTACGCAGGGAGGAGACCCAGTACTTC. Its protein is CASSLVRREETQYF.

This clonotype was recorded at least ten times. The V call is TRBV6-2 or TRBV6-3, the J call TRBJ2-5; D gene ambiguous. With 5 bases removed from V and 2 bases from J, the gap between germline ends came to 9 bases. The germline CDR1 and CDR2 sequences are MNHEY and SVGEGT. The CDR3 is 13 amino acids. The CDR3 nucleotides are TGTGCCAGCAGTAAGGACGGGCAAGAGACCCAGTACTTC. This sequence encodes CASSKDGQETQYF.

This clonotype was detected many times. This rearrangement joins TRBV7-2 to TRBJ1-1; 8 bases align to TRBD1. V lost 3 bases and J lost 1; bases outside the gene matches: 4. Looked up from germline, CDR1 is SGHTA and CDR2 is FQGNSA. The CDR3 consists of 15 residues. CDR3 residues: CASSFSGGPNTEAFF. Here the CDR3 DNA reads TGTGCCAGCAGCTTTTCAGGGGGCCCGAACACTGAAGCTTTCTTT.

At least ten counts were recorded for this clonotype. The rearrangement uses TRBV10-3 and TRBJ1-1; D possibly corresponds to TRBD1 (5 bases). The CDR3 has 17 amino acids. V lost 0 bases, J lost 0 bases, and 14 bases lay in between. The germline gives CDR1 ENHRY, CDR2 SYGVKD. Here the CDR3 DNA reads TGTGCCATCAGTGAGTCCGCGGGGGTGGGGATGAACACTGAAGCTTTCTTT. It encodes CAISESAGVGMNTEAFF.

This clonotype was counted at least ten times. This chain joins TRBV6-5 and TRBJ2-2; 11 nucleotides agree with TRBD2. V trimming: 3 bases; J trimming: 4 bases; junction bases outside the gene matches: 4. In germline, CDR1 is MNHEY, CDR2 SVGAGI. The CDR3 is made up of 16 amino acids. The CDR3 region has the DNA TGTGCCAGCAGTTATCCCGGGACTAGCGGCACCGGGGAGCTGTTTTTT. This encodes CASSYPGTSGTGELFF.

This clonotype was counted ten times or more. The chain is built from TRBV24-1 and TRBJ1-1; D possibly corresponds to TRBD1 (5 bases). There are 11 residues in the CDR3. V was pared by 8 bases and J by 7 bases, with 10 bases between. Germline V CDR1 and CDR2: KGHDR, SFDVKD. The CDR3 DNA reads as TGTGCCACCAACGGGGGAGATGAAGCTTTCTTT. Its translation is CATNGGDEAFF.

This clonotype was seen ten or more times. This rearrangement joins TRBV4-2 to TRBJ1-3; tentatively, D is TRBD1 (6 bases). V was trimmed by 0 bases and J by 0 bases, leaving 15 bases between them. This CDR3 is built from 18 residues. The germline V gene has CDR1 LGHNA and CDR2 YNFKEQ. CDR3 loop: CASSQDQLGGLSGNTIYF. The CDR3 coding sequence is TGTGCCAGCAGCCAAGATCAATTGGGGGGCCTCTCTGGAAACACCATATATTTT.

V usage is TRBV12-3 or TRBV12-4 and J usage is TRBJ2-5, with TRBD2 matching 15 bases. The CDR3 loop spans 15 amino acids. The V and J ends lost 6 bases and 4 bases, in that order; junction bases with no gene match: 3. CDR3 coding DNA: TGTGCCAGCAGAGGGGGACTAGCGGGAGGAGAGACCCAGTACTTC. Its protein is CASRGGLAGGETQYF.

This clonotype was detected many times. The rearrangement uses TRBV9 and TRBJ1-1, with D hard to call. CDR3 length equals 14 residues. Trimming left V 6 bases short and J 0 bases short, with 12 bases between. In germline, CDR1 is SGDLS, CDR2 YYNGEE. The CDR3 region is CASKGDNMNTEAFF. The CDR3 coding sequence is TGTGCCAGCAAAGGAGACAATATGAACACTGAAGCTTTCTTT.

This clonotype was detected ten times or more. The gene calls are TRBV11-2 and TRBJ1-5; 10 nucleotides agree with TRBD1. From germline, CDR1 is SGHAT and CDR2 FQNNGV. V dropped 1 base and J dropped 4; count of bases not matched to a gene: 7. This CDR3 is built from 17 residues. In DNA, the CDR3 is TGTGCCAGCAGCTTAGGAGGGACAGGGGATTTGAATCAGCCCCAGCATTTT. As protein: CASSLGGTGDLNQPQHF.

The rearrangement uses TRBV6-5 and TRBJ1-2; D not certain. Germline assignment: CDR1 MNHEY and CDR2 SVGAGI. V lost 2 bases, J lost 8 bases, and 9 bases lay in between. The CDR3 has 12 residues. This CDR3 is CASSYKGSGYTF. CDR3 nucleotide sequence: TGTGCCAGCAGTTACAAGGGATCGGGCTACACCTTC.

The table lists this clonotype with many counts. The rearrangement uses TRBV11-2 and TRBJ2-7; TRBD2 agrees at 14 bases. This CDR3 has 18 residues. Germline V gene data show CDR1 as SGHAT and CDR2 as FQNNGV. The V gene end was trimmed by 4 bases and the J gene end by 2 bases; junction bases not matched to a gene: 10. The CDR3 is CASSSSGTSGRDAYEQYF. CDR3 DNA sequence: TGTGCCAGCAGCTCCTCCGGGACTAGCGGGAGAGACGCCTACGAGCAGTACTTC.

The table lists this clonotype with many counts. The V call is TRBV29-1, the J call TRBJ1-1; 9 positions agree with TRBD1. J lost 1 base, V lost 5 bases, and 2 bases had no gene match. Germline V gene lookup returns CDR1 SQVTM and CDR2 ANQGSEA. This CDR3 has 13 amino acids. DNA of the CDR3: TGCAGCGTTTCGGACAGGGGGAACACTGAAGCTTTCTTT. Residues: CSVSDRGNTEAFF. Full variable domain (missing parts from reference TRBV29-1 and TRBJ1-1): SAVISQKPSRDICQRGTSLTIQCQVDSQVTMMFWYRQQPGQSLTLIATANQGSEATYESGFVIDKFPISRPNLTFSTLTVSNMSPEDSSIYLCSVSDRGNTEAFFGQGTRLTVV.

This clonotype was detected many times. The rearrangement joins TRBV24-1 to TRBJ2-7; a possible D gene is TRBD2 (5 bases). With 9 bases removed from V and 1 base from J, the gap between germline ends came to 15 bases. The CDR3 contains 14 residues. The V gene's germline CDR1 is KGHDR and CDR2 SFDVKD. The CDR3 spells CATGFGRTSYEQYF. The CDR3 DNA reads as TGTGCCACCGGTTTCGGCCGGACTTCCTACGAGCAGTACTTC.

Ten or more counts support this clonotype. J is TRBJ2-7 and V is TRBV6-2 or TRBV6-3; a weak D match, TRBD1 (5 bases). Trimming cost V 6 bases and J 0 bases, with 21 bases left between them. CDR3 length equals 17 residues. Germline V CDR1 and CDR2: MNHEY, SVGEGT. CDR3 residues: CASSQGATGWNSYEQYF. The CDR3 bases are TGTGCCAGCAGCCAAGGGGCTACGGGCTGGAACTCCTACGAGCAGTACTTC.

This clonotype came up many times. One base away lies a much larger clone, so this may be a sequencing read error. V gene TRBV4-3 combines with J gene TRBJ1-6, with 7 positions matching TRBD1. The V gene end was trimmed by 1 base and the J gene end by 2 bases; junction bases not matched to a gene: 5. Germline loops: CDR1 LGHNA, CDR2 YSLEER. The CDR3 is made up of 17 amino acids. The CDR3 is CASSQATGTAYNSPLHF. CDR3 sequence (DNA): TGCGCCAGCAGCCAAGCGACAGGGACTGCCTATAATTCACCCCTCCACTTT.

This clonotype was recorded many times. The rearrangement joins TRBV6-2 or TRBV6-3 to TRBJ2-2, with D perhaps matching TRBD1 or TRBD2 (5 bases each). The CDR3 covers 14 residues. Trimming took 7 bases from V and 3 from J, leaving 12 bases between them. Per germline, CDR1 MNHEY and CDR2 SVGEGT. The CDR3 DNA reads TGTGCCAGCAATGGGGGAAGGGACACCGGGGAGCTGTTTTTT. Protein sequence: CASNGGRDTGELFF.

This clonotype occurred many times. The chain has TRBV20-1 and TRBJ1-1; no reliable D call. Germline lookup yields CDR1 DFQATT and CDR2 SNEGSKA (reference sequence). Trimming stripped 1 base from V and 1 base from J, with 13 bases between. CDR3 length equals 15 residues. The CDR3 sequence: CSARVGQTQNTEAFF. CDR3 DNA sequence: TGCAGTGCTAGAGTTGGGCAGACACAGAACACTGAAGCTTTCTTT.

This clonotype was seen repeatedly, ten times or more. V is TRBV16 and J is TRBJ2-7; D is possibly TRBD1 (7 bases). This CDR3 region has 14 residues. Per the germline V gene, CDR1 is KGHSY and CDR2 is FQNENV. V dropped 4 bases and J dropped 2 bases, with 12 bases sitting between them. CDR3: CASSPTGEAYEQYF. Here the CDR3 DNA reads TGTGCCAGCAGCCCTACAGGGGAGGCCTACGAGCAGTACTTC. The complete variable domain, with remaining parts taken from reference TRBV16 and TRBJ2-7, reads GEEVAQTPKHLVRGEGQKAKLYCAPIKGHSYVFWYQQVLKNEFKFLISFQNENVFDETGMPKERFSAKCLPNSPCSLEIQATKLEDSAVYFCASSPTGEAYEQYFGPGTRLTVT.

The V call is TRBV12-3 or TRBV12-4, the J call TRBJ1-2; maybe TRBD1 (5 bases). The V and J ends lost 3 bases and 12 bases respectively, with 17 bases between them. The CDR3 is made up of 13 amino acids. CDR3 in amino acids: CASSLGQGLKHTF. CDR3 coding DNA: TGTGCCAGCAGTTTGGGGCAGGGCCTTAAGCACACCTTC.

In this sample, this clonotype turned up many times. This chain connects TRBV19 to TRBJ1-2, with D hard to call. V lost 4 bases to trimming and J lost 4 bases, with 10 bases between them. The CDR3 has 13 amino acids. Germline CDR1 LNHDA, CDR2 SQIVND (reference sequence). The CDR3 sequence is CASSRLSAYGYTF. The CDR3 DNA is TGTGCCAGTAGTAGACTCTCCGCCTATGGCTACACCTTC.

This clonotype was picked up many times. The rearrangement joins TRBV28 to TRBJ1-3; unclear D gene. V lost 2 bases to trimming and J lost 6 bases, with 8 bases between them. Germline V gene data show CDR1 as MDHEN and CDR2 as SYDVKM. The CDR3 is 13 residues long. CDR3 nucleotides: TGTGCCAGCAGTTTAGAGTTGCCAAACACCATATATTTT. Protein product: CASSLELPNTIYF.

This clonotype has at least ten counts. CDR3 sequence: CASSTGTLETQYF. In nucleotides, the CDR3 is TGTGCCAGCAGTACCGGGACCCTAGAGACCCAGTACTTC. The rearrangement links TRBV12-3 or TRBV12-4 to TRBJ2-5, with D possibly called TRBD1 or TRBD2 (5 bases each). This CDR3 is 13 amino acids long. V shed 5 bases and J shed 4 bases, with 11 bases lying between them.

This clonotype was counted between two and nine times. V and J are TRBV28 and TRBJ1-5; D is possibly TRBD1 (5 bases). V lost 3 bases, J lost 6 bases, and 15 bases lay in between. Germline V CDR1 and CDR2: MDHEN, SYDVKM. The CDR3 spans 15 residues. The CDR3 spells CASSFNPGRIQPQHF. The DNA of the CDR3 is TGTGCCAGCAGTTTCAATCCGGGGCGCATTCAGCCCCAGCATTTT.

The sample holds many counts of this clonotype. The genes are TRBV27 and TRBJ2-5; possible D gene TRBD2, 6 bases. V lost 8 bases to trimming and J lost 5 bases, with 18 bases between them. Germline V gives CDR1 MNHEY, CDR2 SMNVEV (reference sequence). The CDR3 covers 14 residues. The CDR3 sequence is CASRNLRRGETQYF. In nucleotides, the CDR3 is TGTGCCAGCCGAAACTTAAGACGGGGGGAGACCCAGTACTTC.

This clonotype was observed many times. The chain recombines TRBV20-1 with TRBJ2-7; the D is unclear. The germline CDR1 and CDR2 sequences are DFQATT and SNEGSKA (reference sequence). There are 12 residues in the CDR3. Trimming removed 2 bases at V and 2 bases at J, with 7 bases between. The CDR3 region has the DNA TGCAGTGCTAGAAGGCCCACCTACGAGCAGTACTTC. Translated: CSARRPTYEQYF.